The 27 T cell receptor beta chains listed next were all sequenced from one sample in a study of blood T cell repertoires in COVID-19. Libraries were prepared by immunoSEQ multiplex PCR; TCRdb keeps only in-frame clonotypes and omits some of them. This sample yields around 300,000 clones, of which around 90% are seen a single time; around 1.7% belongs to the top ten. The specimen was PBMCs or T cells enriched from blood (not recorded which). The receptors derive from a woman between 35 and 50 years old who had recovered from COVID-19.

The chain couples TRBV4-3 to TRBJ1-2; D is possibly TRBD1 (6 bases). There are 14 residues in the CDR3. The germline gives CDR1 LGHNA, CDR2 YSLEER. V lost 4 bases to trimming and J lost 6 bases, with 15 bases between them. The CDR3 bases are TGCGCCAGCAGCCCCGTATGGCAGGGGAATGGCTACACCTTC. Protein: CASSPVWQGNGYTF.

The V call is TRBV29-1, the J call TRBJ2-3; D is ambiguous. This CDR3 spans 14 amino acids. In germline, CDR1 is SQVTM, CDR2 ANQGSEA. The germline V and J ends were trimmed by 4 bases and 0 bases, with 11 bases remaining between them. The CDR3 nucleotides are TGCAGCGTTGGGGCTGCCACTAGCACAGATACGCAGTATTTT. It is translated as CSVGAATSTDTQYF.

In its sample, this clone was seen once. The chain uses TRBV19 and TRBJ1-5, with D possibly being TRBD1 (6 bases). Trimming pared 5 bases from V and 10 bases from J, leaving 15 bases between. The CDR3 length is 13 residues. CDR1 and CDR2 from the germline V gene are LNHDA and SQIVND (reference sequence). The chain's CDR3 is CASSPQGELPQHF. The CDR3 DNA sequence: TGTGCCAGTAGTCCACAGGGAGAACTCCCCCAGCATTTT.

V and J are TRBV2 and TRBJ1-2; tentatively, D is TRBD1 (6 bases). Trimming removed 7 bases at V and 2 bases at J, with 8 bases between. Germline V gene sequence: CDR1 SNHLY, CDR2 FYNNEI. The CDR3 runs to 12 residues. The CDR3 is CASNTGNYGYTF. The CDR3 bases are TGTGCCAGCAATACAGGGAACTATGGCTACACCTTC.

The chain's CDR3 is CASSWRSGEQYF. The CDR3 DNA follows: TGTGCCAGCAGCTGGCGGTCCGGGGAGCAGTACTTC. The chain has TRBV7-9 and TRBJ2-7, with no clear D. The germline V gene has CDR1 SEHNR and CDR2 FQNEAQ (reference sequence). This CDR3 has 12 residues. V was pared by 4 bases and J by 7 bases, with 11 bases between.

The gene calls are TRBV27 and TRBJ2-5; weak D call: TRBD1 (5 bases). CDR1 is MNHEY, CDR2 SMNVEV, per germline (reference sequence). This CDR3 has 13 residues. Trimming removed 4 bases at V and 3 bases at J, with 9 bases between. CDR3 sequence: CASSSRVEETQYF. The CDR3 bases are TGTGCCAGCAGTTCCAGGGTCGAAGAGACCCAGTACTTC.

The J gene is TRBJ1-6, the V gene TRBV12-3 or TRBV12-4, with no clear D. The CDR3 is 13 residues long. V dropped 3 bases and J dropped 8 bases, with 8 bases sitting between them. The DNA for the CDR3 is TGTGCCAGCAGTTTTAACAGCTATTCACCCCTCCACTTT. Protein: CASSFNSYSPLHF.

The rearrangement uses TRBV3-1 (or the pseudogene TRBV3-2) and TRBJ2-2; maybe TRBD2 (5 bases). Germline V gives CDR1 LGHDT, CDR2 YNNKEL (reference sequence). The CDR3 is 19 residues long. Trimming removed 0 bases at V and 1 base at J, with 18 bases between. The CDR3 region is CASSQEGYSEQMNTGELFF. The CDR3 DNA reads TGTGCCAGCAGCCAAGAGGGTTATAGCGAGCAGATGAACACCGGGGAGCTGTTTTTT.

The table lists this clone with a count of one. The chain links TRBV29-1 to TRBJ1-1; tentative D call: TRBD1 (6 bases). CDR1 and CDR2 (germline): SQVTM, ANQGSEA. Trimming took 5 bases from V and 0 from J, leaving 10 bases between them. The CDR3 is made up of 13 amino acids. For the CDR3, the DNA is TGCAGCGTTCAGGGGACCATGAACACTGAAGCTTTCTTT. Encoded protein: CSVQGTMNTEAFF.

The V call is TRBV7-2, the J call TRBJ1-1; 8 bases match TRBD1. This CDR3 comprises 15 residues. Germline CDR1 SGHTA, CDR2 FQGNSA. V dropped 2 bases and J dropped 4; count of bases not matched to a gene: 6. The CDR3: CASSLYRGTFTEAFF. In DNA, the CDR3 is TGTGCCAGCAGCTTATACAGGGGGACTTTCACTGAAGCTTTCTTT.

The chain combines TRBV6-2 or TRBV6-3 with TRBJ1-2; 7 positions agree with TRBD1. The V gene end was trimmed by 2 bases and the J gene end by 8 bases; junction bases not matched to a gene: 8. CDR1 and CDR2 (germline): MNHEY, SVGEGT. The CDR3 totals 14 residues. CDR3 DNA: TGTGCCAGCAGTTACCCCGCAGGGGGAAAGGGCTACACCTTC. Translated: CASSYPAGGKGYTF.

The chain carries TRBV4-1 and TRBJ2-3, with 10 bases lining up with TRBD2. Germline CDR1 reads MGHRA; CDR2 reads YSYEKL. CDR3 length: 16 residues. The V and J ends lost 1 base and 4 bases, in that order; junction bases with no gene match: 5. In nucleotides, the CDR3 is TGCGCCAGCAGCCAAGTTGGAGCGGGGGGGCCAGATACGCAGTATTTT. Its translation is CASSQVGAGGPDTQYF.

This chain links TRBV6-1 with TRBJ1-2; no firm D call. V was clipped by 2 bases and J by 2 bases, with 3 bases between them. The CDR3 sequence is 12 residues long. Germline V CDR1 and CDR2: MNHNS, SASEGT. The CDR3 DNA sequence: TGTGCCAGCAGTGAACGGAACTATGGCTACACCTTC. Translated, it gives CASSERNYGYTF.

CDR3 loop: CASNKQGRDTEAFF. The CDR3 DNA reads TGTGCCAGCAACAAACAGGGACGGGACACTGAAGCTTTCTTT. The J gene is TRBJ1-1, the V gene TRBV27, with D perhaps matching TRBD1 (6 bases). Germline CDR1 is MNHEY and CDR2 is SMNVEV (reference sequence). The CDR3 spans 14 residues. V was clipped by 7 bases and J by 3 bases, with 15 bases between them.

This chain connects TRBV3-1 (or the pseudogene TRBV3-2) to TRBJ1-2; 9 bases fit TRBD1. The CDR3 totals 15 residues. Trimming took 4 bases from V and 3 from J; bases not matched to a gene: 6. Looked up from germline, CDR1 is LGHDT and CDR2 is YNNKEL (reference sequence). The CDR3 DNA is TGTGCCAGCAGCCGACAGGGGGGAGAGTACTATGGCTACACCTTC. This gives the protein CASSRQGGEYYGYTF.

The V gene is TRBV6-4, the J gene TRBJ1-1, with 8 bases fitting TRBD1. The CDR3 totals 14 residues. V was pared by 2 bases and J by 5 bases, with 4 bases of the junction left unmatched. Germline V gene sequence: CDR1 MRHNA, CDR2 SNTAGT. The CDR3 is CASSDTDRGTEAFF. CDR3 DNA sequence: TGTGCCAGCAGTGACACAGACAGGGGTACTGAAGCTTTCTTT.

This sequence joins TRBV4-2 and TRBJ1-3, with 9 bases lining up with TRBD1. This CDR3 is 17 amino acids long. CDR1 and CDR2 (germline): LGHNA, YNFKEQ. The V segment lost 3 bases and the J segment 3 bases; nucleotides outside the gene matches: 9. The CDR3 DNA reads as TGTGCCAGCAGCCAGGCGATACAGGGGGCGGGTGGAAACACCATATATTTT. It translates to CASSQAIQGAGGNTIYF.

The CDR3 DNA reads TGCGCCACCTCGGGAGGCCAAGAGACCCAGTACTTC. This sequence encodes CATSGGQETQYF. The gene calls are TRBV23-1 and TRBJ2-5; 7 bases are a match to TRBD2. TRBV23-1 is sorted into the ORF group, with uncertain function. With V trimmed by 10 bases and J by 1 base, 3 bases remained unmatched. This CDR3 has 12 residues.

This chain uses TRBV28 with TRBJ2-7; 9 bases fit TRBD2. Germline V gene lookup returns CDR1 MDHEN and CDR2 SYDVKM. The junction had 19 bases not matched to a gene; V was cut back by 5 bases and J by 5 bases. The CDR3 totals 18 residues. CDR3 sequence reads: CASSHPRHEASGKDEQYF. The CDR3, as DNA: TGTGCCAGCAGTCACCCCAGGCACGAGGCTAGCGGGAAAGACGAGCAGTACTTC.

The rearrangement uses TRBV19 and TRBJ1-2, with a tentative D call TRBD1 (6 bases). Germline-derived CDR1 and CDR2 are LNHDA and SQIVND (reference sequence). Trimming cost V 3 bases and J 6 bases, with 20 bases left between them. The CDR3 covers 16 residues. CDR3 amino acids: CASSIDAGEGMNGYTF. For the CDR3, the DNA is TGTGCCAGTAGTATCGACGCAGGGGAAGGTATGAATGGCTACACCTTC. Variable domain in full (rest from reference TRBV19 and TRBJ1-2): DGGITQSPKYLFRKEGQNVTLSCEQNLNHDAMYWYRQDPGQGLRLIYYSQIVNDFQKGDIAEGYSVSREKKESFPLTVTSAQKNPTAFYLCASSIDAGEGMNGYTFGSGTRLTVV.

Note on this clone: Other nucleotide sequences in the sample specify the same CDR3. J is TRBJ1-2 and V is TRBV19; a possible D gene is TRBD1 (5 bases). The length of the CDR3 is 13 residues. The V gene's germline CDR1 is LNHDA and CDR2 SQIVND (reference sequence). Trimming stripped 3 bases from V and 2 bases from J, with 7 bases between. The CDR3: CASSIQGNYGYTF. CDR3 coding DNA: TGTGCCAGTAGTATCCAGGGAAACTATGGCTACACCTTC.

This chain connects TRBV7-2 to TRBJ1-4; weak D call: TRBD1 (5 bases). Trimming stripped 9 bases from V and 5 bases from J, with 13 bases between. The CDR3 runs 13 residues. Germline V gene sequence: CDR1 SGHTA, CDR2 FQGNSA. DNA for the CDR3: TGTGCCAGTGAAAGACAGAGGAATGAAAAACTGTTTTTT. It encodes CASERQRNEKLFF.

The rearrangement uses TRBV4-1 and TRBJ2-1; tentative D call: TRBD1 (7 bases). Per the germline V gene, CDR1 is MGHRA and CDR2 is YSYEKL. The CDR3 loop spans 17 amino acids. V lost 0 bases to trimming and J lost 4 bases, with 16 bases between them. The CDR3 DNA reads TGCGCCAGCAGCCAAGATCAGGGGGGAGTCGGGTACAATGAGCAGTTCTTC. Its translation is CASSQDQGGVGYNEQFF.

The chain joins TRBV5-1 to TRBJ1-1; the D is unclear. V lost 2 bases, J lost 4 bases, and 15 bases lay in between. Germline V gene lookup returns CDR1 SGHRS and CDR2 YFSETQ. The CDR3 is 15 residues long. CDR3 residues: CASSFLSRKSTEAFF. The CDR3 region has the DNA TGCGCCAGCAGCTTTTTATCCCGAAAGAGCACTGAAGCTTTCTTT.

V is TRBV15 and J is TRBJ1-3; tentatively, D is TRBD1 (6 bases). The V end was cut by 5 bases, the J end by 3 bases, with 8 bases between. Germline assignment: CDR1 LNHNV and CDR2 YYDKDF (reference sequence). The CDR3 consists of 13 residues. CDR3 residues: CATSGDIGNTIYF. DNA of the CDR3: TGTGCCACCAGCGGGGACATTGGAAACACCATATATTTT.

The CDR3 loop is CASSLFEHTEAFF. CDR3 nucleotides: TGTGCCAGCAGCTTATTTGAGCACACTGAAGCTTTCTTT. The chain is built from TRBV7-2 and TRBJ1-1, with D hard to call. From germline, CDR1 is SGHTA and CDR2 FQGNSA. This CDR3 contains 13 residues. V lost 2 bases, J lost 3 bases, and 7 bases lay in between.

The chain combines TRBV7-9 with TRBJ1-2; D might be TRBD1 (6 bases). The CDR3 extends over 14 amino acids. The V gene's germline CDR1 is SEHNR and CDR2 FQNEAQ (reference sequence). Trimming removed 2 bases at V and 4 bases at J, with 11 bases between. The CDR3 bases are TGTGCCAGCAGCTTACAGGACAGCGTCTATGGCTACACCTTC. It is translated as CASSLQDSVYGYTF.